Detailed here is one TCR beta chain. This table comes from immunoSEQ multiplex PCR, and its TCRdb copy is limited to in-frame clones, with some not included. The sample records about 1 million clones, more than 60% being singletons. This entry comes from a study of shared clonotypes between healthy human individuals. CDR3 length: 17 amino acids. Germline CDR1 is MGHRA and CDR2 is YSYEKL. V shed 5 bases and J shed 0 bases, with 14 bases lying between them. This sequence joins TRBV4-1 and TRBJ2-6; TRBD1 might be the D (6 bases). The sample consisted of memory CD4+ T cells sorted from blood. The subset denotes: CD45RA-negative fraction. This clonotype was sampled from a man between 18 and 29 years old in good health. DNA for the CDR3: TGCGCCAGCAGCGCTACCGGGACACTCTCTGGGGCCAACGTCCTGACTTTC. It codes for CASSATGTLSGANVLTF.